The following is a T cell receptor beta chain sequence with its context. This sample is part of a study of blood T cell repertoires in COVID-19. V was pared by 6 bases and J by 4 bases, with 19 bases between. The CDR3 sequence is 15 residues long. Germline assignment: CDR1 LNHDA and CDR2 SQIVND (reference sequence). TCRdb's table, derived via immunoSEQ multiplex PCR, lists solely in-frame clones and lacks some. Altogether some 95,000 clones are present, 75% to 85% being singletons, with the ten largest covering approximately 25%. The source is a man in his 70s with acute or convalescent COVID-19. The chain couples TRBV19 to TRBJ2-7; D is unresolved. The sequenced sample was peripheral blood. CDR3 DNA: TGTGCCAGTAGCCAAGATAGAGATCCTCTGTACGAGCAGTACTTC. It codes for CASSQDRDPLYEQYF.